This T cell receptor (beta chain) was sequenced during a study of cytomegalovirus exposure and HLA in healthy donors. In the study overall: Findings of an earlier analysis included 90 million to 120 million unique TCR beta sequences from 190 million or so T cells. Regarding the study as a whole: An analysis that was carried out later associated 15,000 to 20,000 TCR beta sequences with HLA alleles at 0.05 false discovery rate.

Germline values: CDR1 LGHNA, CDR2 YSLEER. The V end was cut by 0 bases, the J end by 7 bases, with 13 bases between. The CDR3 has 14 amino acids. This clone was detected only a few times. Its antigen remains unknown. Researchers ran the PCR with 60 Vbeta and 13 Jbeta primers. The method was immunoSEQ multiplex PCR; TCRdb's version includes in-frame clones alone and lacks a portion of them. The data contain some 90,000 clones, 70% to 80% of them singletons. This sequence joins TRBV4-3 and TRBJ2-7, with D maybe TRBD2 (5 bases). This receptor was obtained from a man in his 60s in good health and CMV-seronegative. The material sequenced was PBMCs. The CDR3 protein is CASSQDMSGFEQYF. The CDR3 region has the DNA TGCGCCAGCAGCCAAGATATGAGCGGTTTTGAGCAGTACTTC.